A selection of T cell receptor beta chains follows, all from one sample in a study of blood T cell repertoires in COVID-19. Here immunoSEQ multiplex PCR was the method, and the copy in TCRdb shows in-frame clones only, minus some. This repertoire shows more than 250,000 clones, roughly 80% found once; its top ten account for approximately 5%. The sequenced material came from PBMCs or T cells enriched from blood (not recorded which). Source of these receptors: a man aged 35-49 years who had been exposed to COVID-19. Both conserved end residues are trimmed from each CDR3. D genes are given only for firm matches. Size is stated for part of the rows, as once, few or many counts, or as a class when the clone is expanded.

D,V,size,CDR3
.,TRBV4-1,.,ASSQLRLNGYNEQF
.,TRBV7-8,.,ASSFFSTYNEQF
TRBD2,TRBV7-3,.,ASRSGMSSYNEQF
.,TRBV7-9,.,ASSLSAKDYEQY
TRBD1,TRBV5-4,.,ASSLATGVQTEAF
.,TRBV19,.,ASSGQFLAKNIQY
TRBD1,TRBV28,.,ASSLPGQFF
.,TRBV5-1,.,ASTLGGSSYEQY
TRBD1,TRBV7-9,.,ASSTLTGTNTEAF
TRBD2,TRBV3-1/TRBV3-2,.,ASSQAFREAETQY
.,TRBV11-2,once,ASSLNRAETQY
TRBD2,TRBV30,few,AWRVAGTSKDTQY
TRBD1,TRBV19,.,ASSISDREQF
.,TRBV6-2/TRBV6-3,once,ASSYSMGGVYYT
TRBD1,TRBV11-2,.,VSSQTTTGYEQY
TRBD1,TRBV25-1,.,ASGQGATQAF
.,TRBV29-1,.,SVEGRSREQY
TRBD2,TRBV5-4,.,ASSATGLAGINEQF
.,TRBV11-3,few,ASSQGGTRFYEQY
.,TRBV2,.,ASSERVSGGYT
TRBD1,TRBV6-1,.,ASSVGVGTGKAVQY
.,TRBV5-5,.,ASSQTSSSYNEQF
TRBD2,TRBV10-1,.,ASSGGSSNNEQF
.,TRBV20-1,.,SAGESGGLF
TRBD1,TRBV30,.,AWSGGQGVNTEAF
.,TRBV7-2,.,ASSPRPGTFHGEQF
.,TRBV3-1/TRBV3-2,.,ASSQAVPGTTKASPLH
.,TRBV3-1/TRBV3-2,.,ASSQSSRAGELF
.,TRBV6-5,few,ASSYGLSKRSLH